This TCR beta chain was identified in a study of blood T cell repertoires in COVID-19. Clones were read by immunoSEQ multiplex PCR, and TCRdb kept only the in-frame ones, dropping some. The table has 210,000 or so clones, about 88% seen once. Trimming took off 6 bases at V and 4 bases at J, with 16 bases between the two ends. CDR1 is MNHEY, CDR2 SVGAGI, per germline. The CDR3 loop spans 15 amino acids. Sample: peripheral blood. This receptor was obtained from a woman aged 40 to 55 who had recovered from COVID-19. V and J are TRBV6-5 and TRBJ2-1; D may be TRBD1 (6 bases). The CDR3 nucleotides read TGTGCCAGCAGCACAACTACGACAGGATACAATGAGCAGTTCTTC. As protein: CASSTTTTGYNEQFF.